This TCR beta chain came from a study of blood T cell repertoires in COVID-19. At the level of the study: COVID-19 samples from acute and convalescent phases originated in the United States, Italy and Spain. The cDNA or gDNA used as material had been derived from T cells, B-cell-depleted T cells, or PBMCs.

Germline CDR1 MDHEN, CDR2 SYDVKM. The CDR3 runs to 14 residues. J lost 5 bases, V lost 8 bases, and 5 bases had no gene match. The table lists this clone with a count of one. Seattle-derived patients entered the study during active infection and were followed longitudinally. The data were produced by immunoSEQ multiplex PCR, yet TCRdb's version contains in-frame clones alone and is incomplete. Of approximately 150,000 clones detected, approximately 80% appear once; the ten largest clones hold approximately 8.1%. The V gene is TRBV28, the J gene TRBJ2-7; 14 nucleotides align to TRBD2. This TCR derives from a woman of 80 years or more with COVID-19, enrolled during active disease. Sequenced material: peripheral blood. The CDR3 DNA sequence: TGTGCCAGCGGGACTAGCGGGAGACAGGACGAGCAGTACTTC. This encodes CASGTSGRQDEQYF.